These T cell receptor beta chains were read from a single sample in a study of Ad26.COV2.S vaccination and SARS-CoV-2 variants. Libraries were prepared by immunoSEQ multiplex PCR; TCRdb keeps only in-frame clonotypes and omits some of them. The profile shows under 550,000 clones, roughly 90% of them singletons. The sample was peripheral blood, taken in a trial of Ad26.COV2.S vaccine versus placebo. Receptors were obtained from a person between 18 and 65 years old who received the Ad26.COV2.S COVID-19 vaccine or a placebo. Both conserved end residues are part of each CDR3. A D gene is named only where the DNA matches it firmly. The size field is filled for only some rows; it gives once, few, many or a size class.

len: 14; j_gene: TRBJ1-2; abundance: .; d_gene: .; v_gene: TRBV29-1; CDR3aa: CSVVARGVDYGYTF; CDR3nt: TGCAGCGTTGTCGCGCGGGGGGTAGACTATGGCTACACCTTC
len: 16; j_gene: TRBJ1-2; abundance: .; d_gene: TRBD1; v_gene: TRBV4-1; CDR3aa: CASSQGTGSRKNGYTF; CDR3nt: TGCGCCAGCAGCCAGGGGACAGGGAGCAGAAAGAATGGCTACACCTTC
len: 14; j_gene: TRBJ1-1; abundance: .; d_gene: .; v_gene: TRBV6-5; CDR3aa: CASRPGSPISEAFF; CDR3nt: TGTGCCAGCAGGCCAGGGTCCCCGATCTCTGAAGCTTTCTTT
len: 15; j_gene: TRBJ2-3; abundance: .; d_gene: TRBD2; v_gene: TRBV7-3; CDR3aa: CASSPSGTRTDTQYF; CDR3nt: TGTGCCAGCAGCCCCAGCGGGACTCGCACAGATACGCAGTATTTT
len: 17; j_gene: TRBJ2-1; abundance: .; d_gene: TRBD2; v_gene: TRBV7-6; CDR3aa: CASSLAIRGGADNEQFF; CDR3nt: TGTGCCAGCAGCTTAGCGATCCGCGGGGGGGCCGATAACGAGCAGTTCTTC
len: 15; j_gene: TRBJ2-6; abundance: once; d_gene: .; v_gene: TRBV7-9; CDR3aa: CASSLAGTGANVLTF; CDR3nt: TGTGCCAGCAGCTTAGCTGGGACCGGGGCCAACGTCCTGACTTTC
len: 14; j_gene: TRBJ2-1; abundance: .; d_gene: .; v_gene: TRBV5-6; CDR3aa: CASSIGTPFNEQFF; CDR3nt: TGTGCCAGCAGCATCGGGACACCGTTCAATGAGCAGTTCTTC
len: 16; j_gene: TRBJ1-3; abundance: few; d_gene: .; v_gene: TRBV7-9; CDR3aa: CASSLARRPSGNTIYF; CDR3nt: TGTGCCAGCAGCTTAGCGCGCCGTCCGTCGGGGAACACCATATATTTT
len: 14; j_gene: TRBJ2-1; abundance: .; d_gene: .; v_gene: TRBV11-2; CDR3aa: CASSLSGLYNEQFF; CDR3nt: TGTGCCAGCAGCTTAAGTGGTCTCTACAATGAGCAGTTCTTC
len: 17; j_gene: TRBJ2-1; abundance: .; d_gene: .; v_gene: TRBV5-5; CDR3aa: CASSTLPGPRSYNEQFF; CDR3nt: TGTGCCAGCAGCACGCTTCCGGGCCCCCGCTCCTACAATGAGCAGTTCTTC
len: 13; j_gene: TRBJ1-3; abundance: .; d_gene: .; v_gene: TRBV12-5; CDR3aa: CASAGNSGNTIYF; CDR3nt: TGTGCTAGTGCGGGGAACTCTGGAAACACCATATATTTT
len: 15; j_gene: TRBJ2-5; abundance: .; d_gene: .; v_gene: TRBV7-3; CDR3aa: CASSPLVGPPETQYF; CDR3nt: TGTGCCAGCAGCCCCCTGGTTGGACCCCCAGAGACCCAGTACTTC
len: 13; j_gene: TRBJ2-7; abundance: .; d_gene: .; v_gene: TRBV5-5; CDR3aa: CASSFYQSYEQYF; CDR3nt: TGTGCCAGCAGCTTTTACCAATCGTACGAGCAGTACTTC
len: 16; j_gene: TRBJ1-4; abundance: .; d_gene: .; v_gene: TRBV7-9; CDR3aa: CASSLQRGPLNEKLFF; CDR3nt: TGTGCCAGCAGCTTACAAAGGGGCCCGCTTAATGAAAAACTGTTTTTT
len: 16; j_gene: TRBJ1-2; abundance: .; d_gene: TRBD1; v_gene: TRBV3-1/TRBV3-2; CDR3aa: CASSQLRRDRVYGYTF; CDR3nt: TGTGCCAGCAGCCAACTGCGCCGGGACAGGGTCTATGGCTACACCTTC
len: 13; j_gene: TRBJ2-1; abundance: once; d_gene: .; v_gene: TRBV7-9; CDR3aa: CASSFGRNNEQFF; CDR3nt: TGTGCCAGCAGCTTCGGAAGGAACAATGAGCAGTTCTTC
len: 15; j_gene: TRBJ2-7; abundance: .; d_gene: TRBD2; v_gene: TRBV18; CDR3aa: CASSPPGRLGNEQYF; CDR3nt: TGTGCCAGCTCACCGCCCGGGAGGTTGGGCAACGAGCAGTACTTC
len: 15; j_gene: TRBJ2-3; abundance: once; d_gene: .; v_gene: TRBV5-6; CDR3aa: CASSLEWTSTDTQYF; CDR3nt: TGTGCCAGCAGCTTGGAGTGGACTAGCACAGATACGCAGTATTTT
len: 17; j_gene: TRBJ2-6; abundance: .; d_gene: .; v_gene: TRBV27; CDR3aa: CASSLFAVSSGANVLTF; CDR3nt: TGTGCCAGCAGTTTATTTGCAGTGAGCTCTGGGGCCAACGTCCTGACTTTC
len: 18; j_gene: TRBJ2-7; abundance: .; d_gene: .; v_gene: TRBV19; CDR3aa: CASSIRFGQPGNIYEQYF; CDR3nt: TGTGCCAGTAGTATCCGGTTCGGACAGCCAGGGAACATCTACGAGCAGTACTTC
len: 17; j_gene: TRBJ2-3; abundance: .; d_gene: TRBD2; v_gene: TRBV5-1; CDR3aa: CASTLGLAGVSTDTQYF; CDR3nt: TGCGCCAGCACCCTCGGGCTAGCGGGGGTTAGCACAGATACGCAGTATTTT
len: 15; j_gene: TRBJ1-2; abundance: .; d_gene: .; v_gene: TRBV7-3; CDR3aa: CASSATGGRNYGYTF; CDR3nt: TGTGCCAGCAGCGCAACGGGGGGACGGAACTATGGCTACACCTTC
len: 17; j_gene: TRBJ2-7; abundance: .; d_gene: TRBD1; v_gene: TRBV28; CDR3aa: CASSSDTPDRAPYEQYF; CDR3nt: TGTGCCAGCAGTTCGGACACACCAGACAGGGCCCCCTACGAGCAGTACTTC
len: 16; j_gene: TRBJ2-3; abundance: .; d_gene: TRBD2; v_gene: TRBV7-9; CDR3aa: CASSLASGTSTDTQYF; CDR3nt: TGTGCCAGCAGCTTGGCTAGCGGTACTAGCACAGATACGCAGTATTTT
len: 14; j_gene: TRBJ2-2; abundance: .; d_gene: .; v_gene: TRBV18; CDR3aa: CASSPSGNTGELFF; CDR3nt: TGTGCCAGCTCACCTAGCGGCAACACCGGGGAGCTGTTTTTT
len: 12; j_gene: TRBJ2-1; abundance: .; d_gene: .; v_gene: TRBV2; CDR3aa: CASNGRGHEQFF; CDR3nt: TGTGCCAGCAACGGGCGGGGGCATGAGCAGTTCTTC
len: 12; j_gene: TRBJ1-2; abundance: .; d_gene: TRBD1; v_gene: TRBV10-3; CDR3aa: CAIRTGGSGYTF; CDR3nt: TGTGCCATCAGGACAGGGGGAAGTGGCTACACCTTC
len: 15; j_gene: TRBJ1-4; abundance: .; d_gene: TRBD1; v_gene: TRBV6-2/TRBV6-3; CDR3aa: CASSTDRRLHEKLFF; CDR3nt: TGTGCCAGCAGTACGGACAGGCGGCTTCATGAAAAACTGTTTTTT
len: 16; j_gene: TRBJ2-1; abundance: .; d_gene: .; v_gene: TRBV5-6; CDR3aa: CASTKDGRSSYNEQFF; CDR3nt: TGTGCCAGCACAAAGGACGGGAGAAGCTCCTACAATGAGCAGTTCTTC
len: 17; j_gene: TRBJ2-3; abundance: .; d_gene: TRBD2; v_gene: TRBV12-5; CDR3aa: CASGLVVSGGYTDTQYF; CDR3nt: TGTGCTAGTGGTTTGGTAGTTAGCGGGGGGTACACAGATACGCAGTATTTT
len: 14; j_gene: TRBJ1-2; abundance: .; d_gene: .; v_gene: TRBV2; CDR3aa: CASSEDAGTGGYTF; CDR3nt: TGTGCCAGCAGTGAGGACGCCGGGACGGGGGGCTACACCTTC
len: 16; j_gene: TRBJ2-2; abundance: .; d_gene: .; v_gene: TRBV21-1; CDR3aa: CASSKTPKKNTGELFF; CDR3nt: TGTGCCAGCAGCAAAACTCCCAAGAAGAACACCGGGGAGCTGTTTTTT
len: 15; j_gene: TRBJ2-1; abundance: .; d_gene: .; v_gene: TRBV3-1/TRBV3-2; CDR3aa: CASSHLTSRGNEQFF; CDR3nt: TGTGCCAGCAGCCATCTTACTAGTAGGGGCAATGAGCAGTTCTTC